This T cell receptor beta chain was sequenced for a study of blood T cell repertoires in COVID-19. About the study: The United States, Italy and Spain provided the acute and convalescent COVID-19 samples. Sample material is recorded as cDNA or gDNA derived from T cells, B-cell-depleted T cells, or PBMCs.

The CDR3 extends over 16 amino acids. Germline V gene data show CDR1 as MGHRA and CDR2 as YSYEKL. V was trimmed by 0 bases and J by 4 bases, leaving 16 bases between them. Source study methods: By means of reference gene primer amplification, nucleated cell counts were estimated. Using immunoSEQ multiplex PCR, the repertoire was profiled, and TCRdb retains in-frame clones only, with some absent. V and J calls and clone size are those listed in that table; D and trimming were worked out from the DNA. The table shows 60,000 or so clones, with about 74% occurring only once. This clone has a count of ten or more.

The sample consisted of peripheral blood. The sequence was collected from a woman aged 80 or older with acute or convalescent COVID-19. This chain joins TRBV4-1 and TRBJ2-7; D is undetermined. Here the CDR3 DNA reads TGCGCCAGCAGCCAAGATTCGAGACTCTATGGGTACGAGCAGTACTTC. Its protein is CASSQDSRLYGYEQYF.